What follows is one T cell receptor (beta chain) and its context. The donors, nominally healthy at sampling, likely had unrecorded immune exposures. This sample was included in a study of cytomegalovirus exposure and HLA in healthy donors. Use of 60 Vbeta and 13 Jbeta primers characterized the PCR. Method: immunoSEQ multiplex PCR; TCRdb's copy keeps in-frame clones and lacks some. The top ten clones hold approximately 3.8% of a sample with about 140,000 clones, about 76% of them seen once. The source is a male donor in good health and CMV-seronegative. The sample consisted of PBMCs.

This CDR3 is CASSLDITRGTDTQYF. DNA of the CDR3: TGTGCCAGCAGCTTAGATATTACTAGGGGCACAGATACGCAGTATTTT. The chain uses TRBV13 and TRBJ2-3; tentative D call: TRBD2 (5 bases). Germline CDR1 is PRHDT and CDR2 is FYEKMQ (reference sequence). CDR3 length: 16 residues. The germline V and J ends were trimmed by 1 base and 1 base, with 12 bases remaining between them.